Here is one TCR beta chain with its context. This CDR3 is 14 amino acids long. CDR1 is SGHRS and CDR2 is YFSETQ in the germline V gene. With 4 bases removed from V and 1 base from J, the gap between germline ends came to 11 bases. This specimen belongs to a study of blood T cell repertoires in COVID-19. Study-level information: Acute and convalescent COVID-19 samples came from the United States, Italy and Spain. PBMCs, B-cell-depleted T cells, or T cells provided the cDNA or gDNA that made up the material.

Original analysis: How many nucleated cells were present was estimated from reference gene primer amplification. Clones were sequenced by immunoSEQ multiplex PCR, and TCRdb holds only the in-frame ones, with some missing. The V and J calls and clone size are taken from that table; D and trimming were inferred from the DNA. This table holds 85,000 to 90,000 clones, roughly 82% found once. The sample comprised peripheral blood. V gene TRBV5-1 combines with J gene TRBJ1-1; D is possibly TRBD1 (5 bases). This clonotype originated in a woman older than 75 with acute or convalescent COVID-19. CDR3 in amino acids: CASSTQGRNTEAFF. The CDR3 nucleotides read TGCGCCAGCAGCACTCAGGGCAGGAACACTGAAGCTTTCTTT.